This passage covers 29 T cell receptor beta chains from one sample sequenced in a study of T cell responses to AZD1222 COVID-19 vaccine. Assay used: immunoSEQ multiplex PCR; TCRdb lists only in-frame clones, some missing. The sample comprises more than 95,000 clones, over 75% of which are singletons, and roughly 2.5% rests with the top ten. The sample in question was peripheral blood, obtained on day 0 of AZD1222 vaccination. All receptors derive from an adult in good health.

V gene TRBV7-2 combines with J gene TRBJ2-5; 9 bases fit TRBD2. V lost 1 base and J lost 1; bases outside the gene matches: 4. From germline, CDR1 is SGHTA and CDR2 FQGNSA. The CDR3 extends over 16 amino acids. CDR3 protein: CASSLGSGRTQETQYF. The DNA for the CDR3 is TGTGCCAGCAGCTTAGGGAGCGGGAGGACCCAAGAGACCCAGTACTTC.

This chain uses TRBV11-3 with TRBJ2-1, with D perhaps matching TRBD2 (6 bases). The germline gives CDR1 SGHNT, CDR2 YENEEA. This CDR3 region has 13 residues. V was cut by 5 bases and J by 5 bases, with 10 bases left in between. The CDR3 is CASSDRRDNEQFF. The CDR3 DNA reads TGTGCCAGCAGCGACCGGAGGGACAATGAGCAGTTCTTC.

V and J are TRBV6-5 and TRBJ2-5, with 8 positions matching TRBD1. Trimming at V came to 2 bases and at J to 1 base, leaving 6 bases not matched to a gene. Germline V gene sequence: CDR1 MNHEY, CDR2 SVGAGI. The CDR3 extends over 16 amino acids. Here the CDR3 DNA reads TGTGCCAGCAGTTACGACGCCGGGACAGGCCAAGAGACCCAGTACTTC. As protein: CASSYDAGTGQETQYF.

The chain carries TRBV7-6 and TRBJ1-5; tentatively, D is TRBD1 (6 bases). Germline CDR1 and CDR2: SGHVS and FNYEAQ. Trimming took off 7 bases at V and 3 bases at J, with 10 bases between the two ends. This CDR3 has 13 amino acids. The CDR3 loop reads CASKGGHNQPQHF. Written as DNA, the CDR3 is TGTGCCAGCAAGGGGGGACACAATCAGCCCCAGCATTTT.

This clone was found a few times. The rearrangement joins TRBV6-4 to TRBJ2-6; tentatively, D is TRBD1 (5 bases). The CDR3 length is 16 residues. The V gene lost 2 bases and the J gene lost 1 base, with 9 bases spanning the gap. The germline CDR1 and CDR2 sequences are MRHNA and SNTAGT. The CDR3 bases are TGTGCCAGCAGTGACACCAGGGAATCTGGGGCCAACGTCCTGACTTTC. As protein: CASSDTRESGANVLTF.

The chain is built from TRBV2 and TRBJ1-5; D gene unclear. The V end lost 8 bases, the J end lost 3 bases, and 11 bases lay between the germline ends. CDR3 length equals 13 residues. Looked up from germline, CDR1 is SNHLY and CDR2 is FYNNEI. The CDR3 DNA reads as TGTGCCAGCGGAGGGTGGACCAATCAGCCCCAGCATTTT. It is translated as CASGGWTNQPQHF.

This clone showed up just a few times. The chain combines TRBV29-1 with TRBJ1-1; D ambiguous. The CDR3 runs to 13 residues. V shed 1 base and J shed 5 bases, with 11 bases lying between them. Germline V lookup: CDR1 SQVTM, CDR2 ANQGSEA. The DNA for the CDR3 is TGCAGCGTTGAAGGGGATATAAGGACTGAAGCTTTCTTT. Encoded protein: CSVEGDIRTEAFF.

The rearrangement links TRBV28 to TRBJ2-1, with a tentative D call TRBD2 (6 bases). Deletions cut 6 bases from V and 1 base from J, with 10 bases between. CDR3 length equals 14 residues. Germline V CDR1 and CDR2: MDHEN, SYDVKM. The CDR3 DNA is TGTGCCAGCAGCGCCGGGAGATCCTACAATGAGCAGTTCTTC. This encodes CASSAGRSYNEQFF.

This chain connects TRBV7-2 to TRBJ2-5; a weak D match, TRBD2 (6 bases). V lost 2 bases to trimming and J lost 4 bases, with 20 bases between them. Germline CDR1 SGHTA, CDR2 FQGNSA. The CDR3 has 17 residues. For the CDR3, the DNA is TGTGCCAGCAGCTTACGGACTCGTCTGGGGGGAGGAGAGACCCAGTACTTC. Translation gives CASSLRTRLGGGETQYF.

The V and J genes are TRBV13 and TRBJ2-1, with 10 bases matching TRBD2. Trimming removed 5 bases from V and 7 bases from J; junction bases left unmatched: 8. Germline V gene data show CDR1 as PRHDT and CDR2 as FYEKMQ (reference sequence). The length of the CDR3 is 15 residues. Here the CDR3 reads CASSRRAGGGNEQFF. The CDR3 DNA follows: TGTGCCAGCAGCCGAAGAGCGGGAGGGGGTAATGAGCAGTTCTTC.

The chain is built from TRBV7-3 and TRBJ2-7; possible D gene TRBD1, 6 bases. Germline lookup yields CDR1 SGHTA and CDR2 FQGTGA. Trimming cost V 5 bases and J 0 bases, with 11 bases left between them. This CDR3 contains 14 residues. As DNA, the CDR3 is TGTGCCAGCAGCCAGGACAGACTCTCCTACGAGCAGTACTTC. This codes for CASSQDRLSYEQYF.

The rearrangement links TRBV7-2 to TRBJ2-7; D is uncertain. V was trimmed by 5 bases and J by 3 bases, leaving 11 bases between them. CDR1 is SGHTA and CDR2 is FQGNSA in the germline V gene. This CDR3 has 13 amino acids. Written as DNA, the CDR3 is TGTGCCAGCAGCACTCGATACAGCTACGAGCAGTACTTC. It yields the protein CASSTRYSYEQYF.

In nucleotides, the CDR3 is TGTGCCAGCAGCTTAGACTTGCTCACAGATACGCAGTATTTT. Residues: CASSLDLLTDTQYF. The chain couples TRBV11-2 to TRBJ2-3; unclear D gene. V shed 0 bases and J shed 2 bases, with 6 bases lying between them. This CDR3 comprises 14 residues. Germline values: CDR1 SGHAT, CDR2 FQNNGV. Full variable domain (missing parts from reference TRBV11-2 and TRBJ2-3): EAGVAQSPRYKIIEKRQSVAFWCNPISGHATLYWYQQILGQGPKLLIQFQNNGVVDDSQLPKDRFSAERLKGVDSTLKIQPAKLEDSAVYLCASSLDLLTDTQYFGPGTRLTVL.

The chain carries TRBV5-6 and TRBJ1-4; 11 bases align to TRBD1. With 4 bases clipped from V and 6 bases from J, the junction kept 8 bases outside the gene matches. The CDR3 extends over 16 amino acids. Germline V gene sequence: CDR1 SGHDT, CDR2 YYEEEE. CDR3 residues: CASSGSRTGGYEKLFF. The CDR3 DNA reads as TGTGCCAGCAGCGGCTCACGGACAGGGGGCTATGAAAAACTGTTTTTT.

This clone showed up just once. The chain combines TRBV4-3 with TRBJ2-1; D may be TRBD2 (5 bases). V gave up 0 bases and J gave up 7 bases, with 22 bases separating them. CDR1 and CDR2 from the germline V gene are LGHNA and YSLEER. The length of the CDR3 is 18 residues. The CDR3 here is CASSQDSVWTPIENEQFF. The CDR3 nucleotides are TGCGCCAGCAGCCAAGATAGTGTGTGGACTCCTATCGAAAATGAGCAGTTCTTC.

The CDR3 DNA reads as TGTGCCAGCAGCTTAGGTACCTCCCTCGAGCAGTACTTC. This gives the protein CASSLGTSLEQYF. The chain links TRBV7-8 to TRBJ2-7; D is unresolved. The ends were cut back, 1 base at V and 6 bases at J, with 10 bases in the middle. Germline V lookup: CDR1 SGHVS, CDR2 FQNEAQ. The CDR3 spans 13 residues.

The chain is built from TRBV12-5 and TRBJ2-3; D is undetermined. The CDR3 totals 16 residues. Per the germline V gene, CDR1 is LGHNT and CDR2 is FRNRAP. The V end lost 5 bases, the J end lost 4 bases, and 19 bases lay between the germline ends. The CDR3 sequence is CASGPQASAFADTQYF. DNA for the CDR3: TGTGCTAGTGGTCCTCAGGCGTCCGCATTCGCAGATACGCAGTATTTT.

The chain links TRBV5-1 to TRBJ1-4; tentative D call: TRBD1 (5 bases). The CDR3 contains 16 residues. Trimming took 4 bases from V and 5 from J, leaving 18 bases between them. CDR1 is SGHRS and CDR2 is YFSETQ in the germline V gene. The CDR3: CASSTGGANRNEKLFF. The CDR3 coding sequence is TGCGCCAGCAGCACTGGAGGGGCTAATAGGAATGAAAAACTGTTTTTT.

This clone showed up just once. This chain joins TRBV19 and TRBJ2-6; 9 positions match TRBD1. The ends lost 5 bases at V and 2 bases at J; junction bases unmatched: 7. This CDR3 is 17 amino acids long. Germline V gene sequence: CDR1 LNHDA, CDR2 SQIVND (reference sequence). The CDR3 DNA sequence: TGTGCCAGTAGTCAGCCGGGACAGGGTACTGGGGCCAACGTCCTGACTTTC. The encoded protein is CASSQPGQGTGANVLTF.

This clone was detected only once. The rearrangement links TRBV5-4 to TRBJ2-1, with 13 nucleotides matching TRBD2. The germline CDR1 and CDR2 sequences are SGHNT and YYREEE (reference sequence). After removal of 0 bases from V and 7 bases from J, the junction contained 7 bases not matched to a gene. This CDR3 region has 17 residues. The CDR3 reads CASSLGPGTSGENEQFF. The CDR3 nucleotides read TGTGCCAGCAGCTTGGGCCCCGGGACTAGCGGGGAGAATGAGCAGTTCTTC.

Here the CDR3 DNA reads TGCAGCGTTGAAGATCCTCTAGCGGGAGGGCCAACAGATACGCAGTATTTT. Encoded protein: CSVEDPLAGGPTDTQYF. This chain connects TRBV29-1 to TRBJ2-3, with 12 bases that match TRBD2. The CDR3 has 17 amino acids. With 0 bases clipped from V and 3 bases from J, the junction kept 7 bases outside the gene matches. Germline CDR1 reads SQVTM; CDR2 reads ANQGSEA.

Only one count was recorded for this clone. This chain uses TRBV20-1 with TRBJ2-7; possible D gene TRBD1, 6 bases. The germline gives CDR1 DFQATT, CDR2 SNEGSKA (reference sequence). This CDR3 spans 11 amino acids. The V and J ends lost 2 bases and 7 bases respectively, with 9 bases between them. The CDR3 is CSARFQGEQYF. CDR3 nucleotides: TGCAGTGCTAGATTTCAGGGGGAGCAGTACTTC.

The chain employs TRBV10-3 and TRBJ1-1; D is ambiguous. CDR3 length: 12 residues. Germline assignment: CDR1 ENHRY and CDR2 SYGVKD. V lost 6 bases to trimming and J lost 7 bases, with 12 bases between them. The DNA for the CDR3 is TGTGCCATCAGGAACAGCAGAGTTGAAGCTTTCTTT. This sequence encodes CAIRNSRVEAFF.

This clone has only a few counts. This chain links TRBV5-1 with TRBJ1-6; weak D call: TRBD1 (6 bases). The CDR3 sequence is 13 residues long. V lost 5 bases to trimming and J lost 7 bases, with 10 bases between them. Germline-derived CDR1 and CDR2 are SGHRS and YFSETQ. The CDR3 DNA reads TGCGCCAGCAGGGACAGCCTGAATTCACCCCTCCACTTT. Amino acids: CASRDSLNSPLHF. Together with reference TRBV5-1 and TRBJ1-6, the CDR3 gives the full variable domain: KAGVTQTPRYLIKTRGQQVTLSCSPISGHRSVSWYQQTPGQGLQFLFEYFSETQRNKGNFPGRFSGRQFSNSRSEMNVSTLELGDSALYLCASRDSLNSPLHFGNGTRLTVT.

V is TRBV24-1 and J is TRBJ2-1; tentatively, D is TRBD1 (5 bases). The V gene's germline CDR1 is KGHDR and CDR2 SFDVKD. CDR3 length: 14 amino acids. V was pared by 1 base and J by 7 bases, with 10 bases between. This CDR3 reads CATSDLDRMNEQFF. CDR3 nucleotides: TGTGCCACCAGTGATTTAGACAGAATGAATGAGCAGTTCTTC.

V is TRBV11-2 and J is TRBJ2-7; 7 nucleotides match TRBD2. From germline, CDR1 is SGHAT and CDR2 FQNNGV. The V gene end was trimmed by 5 bases and the J gene end by 4 bases; junction bases not matched to a gene: 11. The CDR3 length is 15 residues. The CDR3 loop is CASSPGGSALYEQYF. In DNA, the CDR3 is TGTGCCAGCAGCCCCGGGGGGTCAGCCCTATACGAGCAGTACTTC.

The J gene is TRBJ2-3, the V gene TRBV5-1; unclear D gene. The CDR3 extends over 15 amino acids. The V end was cut by 7 bases, the J end by 2 bases, with 17 bases between. Germline assignment: CDR1 SGHRS and CDR2 YFSETQ. The CDR3 sequence: CASRFGSGSTDTQYF. CDR3 DNA sequence: TGCGCCAGCCGATTCGGGTCGGGCTCCACAGATACGCAGTATTTT.

This rearrangement joins TRBV3-1 (or the pseudogene TRBV3-2) to TRBJ2-4; D uncertain. With 4 bases removed from V and 1 base from J, the gap between germline ends came to 8 bases. From germline, CDR1 is LGHDT and CDR2 YNNKEL (reference sequence). This CDR3 is 14 amino acids long. In DNA form, the CDR3 reads TGTGCCAGCAGCCCAGATCTGGCCAAAAACATTCAGTACTTC. Protein: CASSPDLAKNIQYF.

This chain connects TRBV15 to TRBJ2-7; a possible D gene is TRBD1 (6 bases). CDR1 is LNHNV, CDR2 YYDKDF, per germline (reference sequence). The V and J ends lost 1 base and 1 base respectively, with 14 bases between them. This CDR3 spans 16 amino acids. The CDR3 coding sequence is TGTGCCACCAGCAGAGGGAAACAGGGCCAGTCCTACGAGCAGTACTTC. The encoded protein is CATSRGKQGQSYEQYF.